A selection of T cell receptor beta chains follows, all from one sample in a study of Graves' ophthalmopathy and Graves' hyperthyroidism. Each CDR3 protein gets one entry after TCRdb re-called the multiplex PCR reads with MiXCR. This sample carries 650,000 to 900,000 distinct CDR3 sequences, roughly 40% of them seen once, and the ten largest clones take 40% to 55%. What was sequenced was peripheral blood. The receptor set was obtained from an adult man with Graves' ophthalmopathy. Both conserved end residues are part of each CDR3. The D gene is left open where the match is weak.

d_gene | v_gene | CDR3aa
NA | TRBV10-3 | CAIRTSGSGNEHF
TRBD1 | TRBV2 | CASSKRTGGGYEQYF
TRBD1 | TRBV20-1 | CSARTRDRGEKLFF
NA | TRBV7-2 | CASSLSTGANQPQHF
NA | TRBV9 | CASSAWDWGYTF
NA | TRBV29-1 | CSVERELFF
NA | TRBV12-3/TRBV12-4 | CASSLDRNTIYF
NA | TRBV12-3/TRBV12-4 | CASSLTGTLSYEQYF
TRBD2 | TRBV7-3 | CASSYTGGNQETQYF
NA | TRBV10-3 | CASSLGIGGYEQYF
NA | TRBV7-2 | CASSFYSNQPQHF
NA | TRBV25-1 | CASSFPDRRGVGELFF
NA | TRBV2 | CASSETPVTNEKLFF
NA | TRBV29-1 | CSVTGIGYTF
TRBD1 | TRBV12-5 | CASGLGDRYTEAFF
TRBD1 | TRBV11-2 | CASSAYFDDREEAFF
NA | TRBV6-2/TRBV6-3 | CASRRQYNEKLFF
TRBD1 | TRBV7-9 | CASSPRTGSSYEQYF
TRBD1 | TRBV19 | CASSTTGTEETQYF
NA | TRBV2 | CASSGDTLTGELFF
NA | TRBV6-4 | CARPNREAGNTIYF
NA | TRBV7-9 | CASSLPGGGYEKLFF
NA | TRBV3-1 | CASSRKAGFDPQHF
NA | TRBV20-1 | CSARTAAGYGYTF
TRBD1 | TRBV7-2 | CASSHRDRDCSPLHF
TRBD2 | TRBV20-1 | CSARAPGEGPYEQYF
NA | TRBV7-9 | CASSQSGNQPQHF
TRBD1 | TRBV9 | CASSGTRDSNYGYTF
TRBD1 | TRBV7-9 | CASSLGQGALSF
NA | TRBV29-1 | CSVGAGGFGEQYF
NA | TRBV6-1 | CASDGPEGDQETQYF
NA | TRBV7-9 | CASTRGDYEQYF
TRBD1 | TRBV10-3 | CAIRLRGLTDYGYTF
NA | TRBV19 | CASKAIPAGGNQPQHF
NA | TRBV7-2 | CASSSLAEYEQYF
TRBD1 | TRBV9 | CASSQERTGFGYTF
TRBD1 | TRBV15 | CATSRTKTGAGYGYTF
NA | TRBV5-5 | CASSLEPNTEVFF
NA | TRBV7-9 | CASSPPGGNEKLFF
NA | TRBV10-3 | CATGAKNIQYF